The entry below gives a single TCR beta chain sequence along with its context. The sample comes from a study of T cells in Graves' hyperthyroidism and ophthalmopathy. Study context: Peripheral blood draws took place at initial diagnosis, ahead of any treatment.

Amplified regions were TCR beta CDR3 sequences from RNA transcripts. An initial round of RT-PCR targeting the TCR CDR3 relied on the HTBI primer set. From the multiplex PCR reads, TCRdb called clonotypes with MiXCR, one entry per CDR3 protein. The table shows some 580,000 distinct CDR3 sequences, with around 15% occurring only once. With 7 bases removed from V and 6 bases from J, the gap between germline ends came to 22 bases. There are 16 residues in the CDR3. Looked up from germline, CDR1 is LNHDA and CDR2 is SQIVND (reference sequence). The sequence came from a woman aged 40 to 50 with Graves' ophthalmopathy. Sequenced input: blood. The chain combines TRBV19 with TRBJ1-5; tentative D call: TRBD1 (6 bases). As DNA, the CDR3 is TGTGCCAGTACCCTCCTTTGGATGACAGGAGTTCAGCCCCAGCATTTT. This gives the protein CASTLLWMTGVQPQHF.